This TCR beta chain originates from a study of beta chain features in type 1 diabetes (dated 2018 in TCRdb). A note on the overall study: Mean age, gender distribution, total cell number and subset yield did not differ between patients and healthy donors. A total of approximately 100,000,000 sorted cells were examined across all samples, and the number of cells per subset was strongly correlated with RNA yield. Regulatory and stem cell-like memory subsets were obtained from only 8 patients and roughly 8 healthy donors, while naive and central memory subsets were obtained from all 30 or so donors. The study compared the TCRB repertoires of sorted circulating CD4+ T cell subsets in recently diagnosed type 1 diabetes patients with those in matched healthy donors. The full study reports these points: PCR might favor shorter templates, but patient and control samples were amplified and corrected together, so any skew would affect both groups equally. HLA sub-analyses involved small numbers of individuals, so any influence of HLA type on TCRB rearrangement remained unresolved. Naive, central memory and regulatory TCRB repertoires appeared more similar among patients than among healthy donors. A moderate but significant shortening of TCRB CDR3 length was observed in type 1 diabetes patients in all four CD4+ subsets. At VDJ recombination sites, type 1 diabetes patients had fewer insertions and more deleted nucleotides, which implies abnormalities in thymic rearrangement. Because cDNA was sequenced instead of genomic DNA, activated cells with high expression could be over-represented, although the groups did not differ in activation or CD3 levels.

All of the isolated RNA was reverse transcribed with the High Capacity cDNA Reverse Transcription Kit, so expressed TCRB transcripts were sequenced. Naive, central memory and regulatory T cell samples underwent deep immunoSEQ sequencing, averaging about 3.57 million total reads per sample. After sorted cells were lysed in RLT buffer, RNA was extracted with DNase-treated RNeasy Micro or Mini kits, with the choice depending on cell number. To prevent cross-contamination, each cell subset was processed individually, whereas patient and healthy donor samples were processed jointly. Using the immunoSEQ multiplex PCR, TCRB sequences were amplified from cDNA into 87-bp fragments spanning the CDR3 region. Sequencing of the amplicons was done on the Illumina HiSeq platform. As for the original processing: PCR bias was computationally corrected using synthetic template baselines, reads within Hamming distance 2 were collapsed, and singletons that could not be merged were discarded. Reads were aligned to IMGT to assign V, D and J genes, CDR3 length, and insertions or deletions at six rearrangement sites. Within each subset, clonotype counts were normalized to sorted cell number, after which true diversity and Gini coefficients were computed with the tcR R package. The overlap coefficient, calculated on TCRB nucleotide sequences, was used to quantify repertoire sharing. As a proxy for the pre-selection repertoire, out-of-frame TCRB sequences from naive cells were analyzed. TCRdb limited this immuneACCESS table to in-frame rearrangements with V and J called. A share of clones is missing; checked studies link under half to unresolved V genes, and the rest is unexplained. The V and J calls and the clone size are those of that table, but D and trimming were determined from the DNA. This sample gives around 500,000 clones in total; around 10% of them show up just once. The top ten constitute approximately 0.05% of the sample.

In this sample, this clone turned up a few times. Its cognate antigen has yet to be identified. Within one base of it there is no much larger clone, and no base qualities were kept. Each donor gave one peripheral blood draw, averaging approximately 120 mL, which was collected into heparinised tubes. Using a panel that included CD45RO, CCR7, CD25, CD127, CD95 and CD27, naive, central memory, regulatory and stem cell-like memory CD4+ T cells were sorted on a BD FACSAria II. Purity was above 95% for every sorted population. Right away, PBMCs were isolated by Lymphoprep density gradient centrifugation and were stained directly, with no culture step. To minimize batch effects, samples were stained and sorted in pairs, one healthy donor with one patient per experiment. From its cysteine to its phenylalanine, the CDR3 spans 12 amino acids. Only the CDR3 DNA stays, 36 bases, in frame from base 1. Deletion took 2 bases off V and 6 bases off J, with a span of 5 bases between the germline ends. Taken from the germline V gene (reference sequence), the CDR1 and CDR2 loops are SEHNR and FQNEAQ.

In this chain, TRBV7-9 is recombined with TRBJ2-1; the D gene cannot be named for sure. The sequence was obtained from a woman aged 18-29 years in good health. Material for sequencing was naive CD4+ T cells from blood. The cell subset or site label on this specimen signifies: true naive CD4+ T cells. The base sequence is TGTGCCAGCAGCTTATGGTCCAATGAGCAGTTCTTC. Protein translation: CASSLWSNEQFF.